The sequence of this TCR beta chain was determined in a study of T cells in Graves' hyperthyroidism and ophthalmopathy. Whole-study findings and limits: The model identified upcoming ophthalmopathy a median approximately 6.4 months ahead of onset.

V gave up 1 base and J gave up 7 bases, with 14 bases separating them. CDR1 LGHNA and CDR2 YNFKEQ come from the germline V gene. The CDR3 is 15 amino acids. Regions amplified from RNA transcripts were the TCR beta CDR3 regions. HTBI primers drove first-round RT-PCR of the TCR CDR3. TCRdb recomputed calls from the multiplex PCR reads with MiXCR, one row per CDR3 protein. This sample has hundreds of thousands of distinct CDR3 sequences, with approximately 25% found just once. This clonotype came up many times. Its antigen is not known. Sequenced: blood. The genes are TRBV4-2 and TRBJ1-5; weak D call: TRBD1 (5 bases). The receptor's source is a woman aged 40-49 years with Graves' ophthalmopathy. CDR3 region: CASSQVPGGGQPQHF. In DNA form, the CDR3 reads TGTGCCAGCAGCCAAGTTCCGGGGGGGGGACAGCCCCAGCATTTT.